The source of this TCR beta chain is a study of beta chain features in type 1 diabetes. Whole-study findings and limits: For type 1 diabetes patients, VDJ junctions showed fewer insertions and more deletions. Cells that show high TCR expression could be over-represented by cDNA sequencing.

Germline V gene lookup returns CDR1 MNHEY and CDR2 SMNVEV (reference sequence). This CDR3 contains 15 residues. The V gene end was trimmed by 7 bases and the J gene end by 2 bases; junction bases not matched to a gene: 9. Worth noting for this clone: Its target is not known.

The authors reverse transcribed all of the isolated RNA, so sequencing captured expressed TCRB transcripts. Using immunoSEQ multiplex PCR, the repertoire was profiled, and TCRdb retains in-frame clones only, with some absent. The sample includes 350,000 to 450,000 clones, about 14% of them seen just once. The chain links TRBV27 to TRBJ2-7; 9 nucleotides line up with TRBD2. The clonotype originates from a woman aged 18-29 years in good health. Sequencing used naive CD4+ T cells from blood. CDR3 in DNA: TGTGCCAGCACAGTAGCGGGAGTCTGGCCCTACGAGCAGTACTTC. Translated, it gives CASTVAGVWPYEQYF.